A selection of T cell receptor beta chains follows, all from one sample in a study of blood T cell repertoires in COVID-19. The table came from immunoSEQ multiplex PCR; TCRdb's copy has only in-frame clones and leaves some out. The sample has hundreds of thousands of clones; 80% to 90% are singletons. Source material: peripheral blood. These receptors came from a woman older than 75 with COVID-19, enrolled during active disease. The CDR3 runs from the conserved cysteine through the conserved F or W. D genes are given only for firm matches. Rows give clone size only sometimes, using once, few, many, or a class for an expanded clone.

TRBJ2-7,.,.,TRBV2,CASRTGISYEQYF,TGTGCCAGCAGGACCGGGATCTCCTACGAGCAGTACTTC
TRBJ1-1,TRBD1,once,TRBV30,CAWRTGGGEAFF,TGTGCCTGGAGAACAGGGGGAGGCGAAGCTTTCTTT
TRBJ2-4,TRBD1,.,TRBV7-3,CASSLNPGGLNIQYF,TGTGCCAGCAGCTTAAATCCAGGGGGCCTAAACATTCAGTACTTC
TRBJ1-5,.,.,TRBV5-1,CASSLLPVDNNQPQHF,TGCGCCAGCAGCTTGTTACCAGTCGATAACAATCAGCCCCAGCATTTT
TRBJ2-1,TRBD2,.,TRBV29-1,CSVDKLAGVYNEQFF,TGCAGCGTTGATAAGCTAGCGGGGGTTTACAATGAGCAGTTCTTC
TRBJ1-3,.,.,TRBV30,CAWSGEGRSGNTIYF,TGTGCCTGGAGTGGGGAGGGGCGGTCTGGAAACACCATATATTTT
TRBJ1-2,.,few,TRBV20-1,CSANLNYGYTF,TGCAGTGCTAATCTAAACTATGGCTACACCTTC
TRBJ2-1,.,.,TRBV12-1,CASSFDEVDLAGVRNEQFF,TGTGCCAGCAGCTTTGACGAGGTGGATTTAGCGGGAGTGCGGAATGAGCAGTTCTTC
TRBJ1-1,.,.,TRBV14,CASSTSRLTLNTEAFF,TGTGCCAGCAGCACATCCAGACTCACTTTGAACACTGAAGCTTTCTTT
TRBJ1-4,.,.,TRBV5-8,CASSLVKLTGANEKLFF,TGTGCCAGCAGCTTGGTGAAGCTGACAGGCGCTAATGAAAAACTGTTTTTT
TRBJ1-5,.,.,TRBV7-9,CASSRDSPVSNQPQHF,TGTGCCAGCAGCCGAGACAGCCCCGTTAGCAATCAGCCCCAGCATTTT
TRBJ1-4,TRBD1,.,TRBV5-5,CASSFRQGLNEKLFF,TGTGCCAGCAGCTTCCGACAGGGACTGAATGAAAAACTGTTTTTT
TRBJ2-7,.,.,TRBV6-1,CASSDGSRQYF,TGTGCCAGCAGTGACGGTAGCCGGCAGTACTTC
TRBJ2-7,.,.,TRBV11-3,CASSLTPDSLQYF,TGTGCCAGCAGCTTAACCCCGGACAGTTTGCAGTACTTC
TRBJ2-3,TRBD2,.,TRBV11-1,CASSFLAGGTDTQYF,TGTGCCAGCAGCTTTTTAGCGGGGGGCACAGATACGCAGTATTTT
TRBJ1-2,.,.,TRBV7-3,CASSPNTANYGYTF,TGTGCCAGCAGCCCTAATACCGCTAACTATGGCTACACCTTC
TRBJ1-2,.,.,TRBV27,CASSLKGGGYGYTF,TGTGCCAGCAGTTTAAAGGGAGGTGGCTATGGCTACACCTTC
TRBJ2-2,.,.,TRBV11-2,CASSRLATEFTGELFF,TGTGCCAGCAGCCGATTAGCTACCGAATTTACCGGGGAGCTGTTTTTT
TRBJ1-2,TRBD1,.,TRBV4-2,CASSNPPGGDYGYTF,TGTGCCAGCAGCAACCCACCAGGGGGTGACTATGGCTACACCTTC
TRBJ1-5,TRBD1,.,TRBV27,CASSSSGGRQPQHF,TGTGCCAGCAGTTCGTCAGGGGGGAGGCAGCCCCAGCATTTT
TRBJ2-1,TRBD2,.,TRBV6-5,CASRRGGSAYNEQFF,TGTGCCAGCAGGAGAGGCGGGAGCGCCTACAATGAGCAGTTCTTC
TRBJ2-7,.,.,TRBV18,CASSPFGTSTYEQYF,TGTGCCAGCTCACCATTTGGGACAAGCACCTACGAGCAGTACTTC
TRBJ2-7,TRBD1,.,TRBV19,CASSTGGGYEQYF,TGTGCCAGTAGTACAGGGGGTGGATACGAGCAGTACTTC
TRBJ2-7,.,.,TRBV28,CASMRGHRAEQYF,TGTGCCAGCATGAGGGGACATAGAGCCGAGCAGTACTTC
TRBJ1-2,TRBD1,.,TRBV15,CATSSRTGALGYGYTF,TGTGCCACCAGCAGCCGGACAGGGGCCTTAGGGTATGGCTACACCTTC
TRBJ2-7,.,.,TRBV14,CASSQKRESYEQYF,TGTGCCAGCAGCCAAAAGAGGGAATCCTACGAGCAGTACTTC
TRBJ2-7,.,.,TRBV14,CASRSRASYEQYF,TGTGCCAGCAGGTCCAGGGCTTCCTACGAGCAGTACTTC
TRBJ1-1,.,.,TRBV2,CASARVRLNTEAFF,TGTGCCAGCGCGAGGGTCAGGTTGAACACTGAAGCTTTCTTT
TRBJ2-3,TRBD2,.,TRBV19,CASSIPRAGGGTDTQYF,TGTGCCAGTAGTATACCCCGGGCTGGGGGGGGCACAGATACGCAGTATTTT
TRBJ1-6,.,.,TRBV12-3/TRBV12-4,CASSLLQPSPLHF,TGTGCCAGCAGTTTGTTACAGCCGTCACCCCTCCACTTT
TRBJ1-5,.,.,TRBV6-2/TRBV6-3,CASSYANFHQPQHF,TGTGCCAGCAGTTACGCGAACTTCCATCAGCCCCAGCATTTT
TRBJ1-5,.,.,TRBV30,CAWNNYNSNQPQHF,TGTGCCTGGAACAACTACAATAGCAATCAGCCCCAGCATTTT
TRBJ2-3,.,.,TRBV5-1,CASREGIGTDTQYF,TGCGCCAGCAGGGAGGGCATAGGGACAGATACGCAGTATTTT
TRBJ1-2,.,.,TRBV7-2,CASSLAGGATGYTF,TGTGCCAGCAGCTTAGCGGGGGGGGCTACTGGCTACACCTTC
TRBJ1-4,TRBD1,.,TRBV9,CASSFGQGAREKLFF,TGTGCCAGCAGCTTTGGTCAGGGGGCAAGGGAAAAACTGTTTTTT
TRBJ1-5,.,.,TRBV19,CASSPPGSNNQPQHF,TGTGCCAGTAGTCCCCCCGGGTCCAATAATCAGCCCCAGCATTTT
TRBJ2-1,TRBD2,.,TRBV4-2,CASSQDRTSGRFSEQFF,TGTGCCAGCAGCCAAGACCGGACTAGCGGGAGATTCAGTGAGCAGTTCTTC
TRBJ2-2,TRBD1,.,TRBV19,CASGTVPNTGELFF,TGTGCCAGTGGGACAGTCCCGAACACCGGGGAGCTGTTTTTT
TRBJ2-3,.,.,TRBV13,CASSPGARDTQYF,TGTGCCAGCAGCCCAGGGGCGCGAGATACGCAGTATTTT
TRBJ1-5,.,.,TRBV28,CASSILNQPQHF,TGTGCCAGCTCCATTCTAAATCAGCCCCAGCATTTT
TRBJ2-3,TRBD1,once,TRBV5-8,CASSQYGQGWDTQYF,TGTGCCAGCAGCCAATACGGACAGGGCTGGGATACGCAGTATTTT
TRBJ2-2,TRBD2,.,TRBV27,CASGLAGGPKTGELFF,TGTGCCTCCGGGCTAGCGGGAGGGCCGAAAACCGGGGAGCTGTTTTTT
TRBJ2-1,.,.,TRBV7-9,CASSLWRLESNEQFF,TGTGCCAGCAGCTTATGGCGACTAGAGTCAAATGAGCAGTTCTTC
TRBJ2-1,.,.,TRBV24-1,CATSDSRESSYNEQFF,TGTGCCACCAGTGATTCTCGAGAAAGCTCCTACAATGAGCAGTTCTTC
TRBJ2-7,TRBD2,.,TRBV19,CASSEALAGGPHEQYF,TGTGCCAGTAGTGAGGCCCTAGCGGGAGGGCCGCACGAGCAGTACTTC